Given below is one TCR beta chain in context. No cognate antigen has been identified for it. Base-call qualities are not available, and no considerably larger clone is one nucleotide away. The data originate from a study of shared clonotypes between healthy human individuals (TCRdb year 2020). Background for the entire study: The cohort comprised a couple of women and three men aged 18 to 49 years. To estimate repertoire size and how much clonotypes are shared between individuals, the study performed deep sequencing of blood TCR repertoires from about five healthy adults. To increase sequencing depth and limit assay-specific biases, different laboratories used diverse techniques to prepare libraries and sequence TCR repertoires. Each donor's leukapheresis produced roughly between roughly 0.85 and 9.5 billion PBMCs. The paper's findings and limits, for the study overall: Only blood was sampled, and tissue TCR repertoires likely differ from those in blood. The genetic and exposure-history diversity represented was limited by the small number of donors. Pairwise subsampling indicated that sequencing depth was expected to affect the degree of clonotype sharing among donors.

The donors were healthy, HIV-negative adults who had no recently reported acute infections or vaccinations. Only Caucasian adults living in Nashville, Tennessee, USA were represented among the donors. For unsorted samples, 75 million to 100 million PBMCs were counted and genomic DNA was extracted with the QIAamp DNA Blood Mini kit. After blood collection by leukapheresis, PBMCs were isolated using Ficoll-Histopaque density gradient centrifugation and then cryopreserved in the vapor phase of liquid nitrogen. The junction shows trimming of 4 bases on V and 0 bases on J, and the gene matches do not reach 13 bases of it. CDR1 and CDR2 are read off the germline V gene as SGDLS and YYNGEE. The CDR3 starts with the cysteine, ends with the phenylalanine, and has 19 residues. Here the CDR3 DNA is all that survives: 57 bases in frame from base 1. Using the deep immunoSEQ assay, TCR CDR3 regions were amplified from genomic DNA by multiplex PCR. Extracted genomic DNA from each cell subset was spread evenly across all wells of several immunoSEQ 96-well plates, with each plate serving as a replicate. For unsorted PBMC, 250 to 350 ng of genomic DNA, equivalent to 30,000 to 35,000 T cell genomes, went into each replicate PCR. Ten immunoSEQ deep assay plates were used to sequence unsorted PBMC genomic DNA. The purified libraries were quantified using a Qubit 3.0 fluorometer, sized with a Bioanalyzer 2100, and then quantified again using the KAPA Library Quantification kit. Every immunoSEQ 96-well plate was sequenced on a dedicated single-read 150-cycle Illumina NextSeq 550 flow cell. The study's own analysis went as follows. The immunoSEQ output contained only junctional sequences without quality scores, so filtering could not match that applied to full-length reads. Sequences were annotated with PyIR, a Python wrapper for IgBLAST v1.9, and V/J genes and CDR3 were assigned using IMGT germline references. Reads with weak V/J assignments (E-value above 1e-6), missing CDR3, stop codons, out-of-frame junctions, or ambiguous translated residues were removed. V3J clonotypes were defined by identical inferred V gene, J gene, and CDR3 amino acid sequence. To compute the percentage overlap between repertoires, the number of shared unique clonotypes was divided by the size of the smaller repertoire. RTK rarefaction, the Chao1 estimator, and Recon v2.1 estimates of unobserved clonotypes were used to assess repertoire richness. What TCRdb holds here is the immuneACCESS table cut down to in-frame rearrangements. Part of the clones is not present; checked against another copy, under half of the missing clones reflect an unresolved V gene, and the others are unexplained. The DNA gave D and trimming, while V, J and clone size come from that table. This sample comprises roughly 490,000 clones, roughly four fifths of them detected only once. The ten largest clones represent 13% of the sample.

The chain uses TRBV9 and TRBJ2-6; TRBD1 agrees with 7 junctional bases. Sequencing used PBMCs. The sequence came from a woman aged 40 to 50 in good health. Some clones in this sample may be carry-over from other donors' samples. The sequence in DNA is TGTGCCAGCAGCAGACGGACGGGACAGAAGAGCTCTGGGGCCAACGTCCTGACTTTC. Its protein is CASSRRTGQKSSGANVLTF.